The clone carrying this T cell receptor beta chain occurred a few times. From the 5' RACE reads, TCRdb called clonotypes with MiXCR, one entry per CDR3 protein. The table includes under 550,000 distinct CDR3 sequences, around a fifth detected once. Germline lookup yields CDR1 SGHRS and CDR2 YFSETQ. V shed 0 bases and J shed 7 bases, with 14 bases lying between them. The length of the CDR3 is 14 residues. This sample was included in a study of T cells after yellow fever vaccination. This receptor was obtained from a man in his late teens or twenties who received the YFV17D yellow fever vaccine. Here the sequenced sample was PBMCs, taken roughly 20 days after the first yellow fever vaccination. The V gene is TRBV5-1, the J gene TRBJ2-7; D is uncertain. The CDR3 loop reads CASSLEGSRREQYF. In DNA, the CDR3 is TGCGCCAGCAGCTTGGAGGGCTCCCGTAGGGAGCAGTACTTC. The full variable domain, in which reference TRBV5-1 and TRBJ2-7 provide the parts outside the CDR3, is KAGVTQTPRYLIKTRGQQVTLSCSPISGHRSVSWYQQTPGQGLQFLFEYFSETQRNKGNFPGRFSGRQFSNSRSEMNVSTLELGDSALYLCASSLEGSRREQYFGPGTRLTVT.